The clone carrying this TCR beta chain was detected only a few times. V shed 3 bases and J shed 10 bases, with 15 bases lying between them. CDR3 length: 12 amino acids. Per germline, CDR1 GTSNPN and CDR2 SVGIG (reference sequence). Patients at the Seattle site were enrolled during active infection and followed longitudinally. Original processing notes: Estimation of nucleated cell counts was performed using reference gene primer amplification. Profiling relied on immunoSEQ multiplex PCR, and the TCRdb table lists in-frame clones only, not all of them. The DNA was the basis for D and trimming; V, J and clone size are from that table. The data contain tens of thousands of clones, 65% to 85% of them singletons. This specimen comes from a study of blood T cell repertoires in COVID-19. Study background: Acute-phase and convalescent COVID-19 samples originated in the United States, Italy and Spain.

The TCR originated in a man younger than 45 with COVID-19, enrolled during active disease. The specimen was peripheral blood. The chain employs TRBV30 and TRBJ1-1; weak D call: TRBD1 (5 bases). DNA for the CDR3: TGTGCCTGGAGGGGGGGTCAAGGAACAGCTTTCTTT. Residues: CAWRGGQGTAFF.